This T cell receptor beta chain was sequenced during a study of CD8 T cells in Susac syndrome (dated by TCRdb to about 2019). Background for the entire study: Of the Susac syndrome patients who were sequenced, roughly 8 were in clinical remission while five or six had clinically active disease. At blood withdrawal, Susac syndrome patients were therapy-naive, treated with corticosteroids (with IVIg additionally given to some), or treated with IVIg alone. Whether CD8+ T cell activation and differentiation in Susac syndrome was antigen driven was tested using repertoire sequencing. Points the paper makes about the study in general: The number of individuals in the TCR sequencing and HLA analysis was recognized as being relatively small. The CD4+ T cell repertoire of patients with Susac syndrome showed no detectable clonal expansion.

Peripheral blood CD8+ and CD4+ T cells from healthy donors, Susac syndrome patients and multiple sclerosis patients were profiled by high-throughput TCR beta sequencing. The Susac syndrome patients fulfilled recently defined diagnostic criteria for definite or probable disease. Bulk CD8+ and CD4+ T cells were purified by magnetic negative isolation, while CD8+ TEMRA cells were enriched using FACS. Blood was collected in EDTA tubes and processed within 24 hours, with PBMCs isolated through density gradient centrifugation. PBMCs destined for TCR sequencing were cryopreserved in liquid nitrogen and later thawed in a 37 °C water bath. A purity of at least 90% was achieved for sorted or isolated CD4+, CD8+ and CD8+ TEMRA cells. The CDR3 spans 13 residues, from the cysteine through the phenylalanine. This entry keeps only the CDR3 DNA: 39 bases, framed from base 1. The germline V gene (reference sequence) specifies LNHDA as CDR1 and SQIVND as CDR2. The junction carries 10 bases between V and J, which are trimmed by 5 bases and 8 bases respectively.

The sample holds one count of this clonotype. The clone's antigen remains unknown. Within one base of it there is no much larger clone, and no base qualities were kept. One read represents weak support. RNA was extracted with the RNeasy kit and 0.5 to 1 ug was reverse transcribed using random hexamers. The immunoSEQ multiplex PCR assay, which covers 54 Vbeta and 13 Jbeta segments, was used to amplify TCR beta CDR3 regions. PCR amplification bias was corrected using a synthetic template baseline for primer optimization and computational correction. In the source study's methods: Reads were assigned to V, D and J genes according to IMGT and analyzed in immunoSEQ Analyzer, with only productive sequences retained. Clonality was calculated as one minus the Shannon entropy normalized by log2 of the number of productive unique sequences. For each patient and control, public and private clones were evaluated among the 100 most prevalent clones. Clones were defined as Susac-specific if absent from the healthy and MS cohorts, from approximately 1,100 published viral clones and from other ImmuneACCESS disease sequences. The public reads were reprocessed in TCRdb via fastp at Q25 and MiXCR, keeping in-frame beta chains. Each CDR3 protein appears once, grouped with its most common genes and DNA. In this record, the V and J calls reflect TCRdb's handling and not the investigators' own analysis. This sample gives 170,000 or so distinct CDR3 sequences in total; about 93% of them show up just once. The ten largest make up around 0.095% of the sample.

The rearranged chain carries TRBV19 and TRBJ1-6; a confident D gene designation cannot be given. The clonotype was recovered from a human donor with Susac syndrome. The sample consisted of CD4+ T cells from PBMCs. The encoded CDR3 is CASSLQTDSPLHF. The DNA sequence is given as TGTGCCAGTAGTCTTCAGACTGATTCACCCCTCCACTTT.